This T cell receptor (beta chain) was identified in a study of CD8 T cells in Susac syndrome. The wider study: At the time their blood was drawn, patients with Susac syndrome were either therapy-naive, on corticosteroids (with some of them also receiving intravenous immunoglobulin), or on intravenous immunoglobulin alone.

With random hexamers, reverse transcription was performed on about 0.5 to 1 ug of RNA. TCR beta CDR3 was amplified by immunoSEQ multiplex PCR. This amplification extended across 54 Vbeta and 13 Jbeta segments. TCRdb analysed the immunoSEQ multiplex PCR reads with MiXCR anew, one entry per CDR3 protein. The repertoire includes about 180,000 distinct CDR3 sequences, 90% to 95% of them detected once, and around 0.094% sits in the top ten. CDR1 MNHNY and CDR2 SVGAGI come from the germline V gene (reference sequence). This CDR3 spans 13 amino acids. V was shortened by 5 bases and J by 6 bases, with 13 bases between the two germline ends.

This sequence joins TRBV6-6 and TRBJ1-2, with a tentative D call TRBD1 (6 bases). The clonotype comes from a human donor with Susac syndrome. The specimen sequenced was CD4+ T cells from PBMCs. The CDR3 is CASSPRQEHGYTF. Here the CDR3 DNA reads TGTGCCAGCAGTCCCCGACAGGAACATGGCTACACCTTC.